This TCR beta chain was retrieved from a study of STAT5B mutations in CD4+ large granular lymphocyte leukemia. Turning to the study itself: Among healthy controls, a particular HLA allele went with more CDR3 'QG' motifs. Findings of the study overall: Without putative leukemic clones, patient CD4-sorted repertoires remained more clonal than healthy CD4+ repertoires.

Germline V gene sequence: CDR1 SGHRS, CDR2 YFSETQ. The CDR3 extends over 17 amino acids. V lost 0 bases and J lost 3, with 16 bases in between. Authors' analysis steps: Productive clonotypes were detectable down to 2.59 x 10-5 frequency. Measured with immunoSEQ multiplex PCR; TCRdb has only the in-frame clones, and not every one. V, J and clone size were drawn from that table, and D and trimming were deduced from the DNA. The sample contains 30,000 or so clones, 65% to 80% of which appear only once. In the case of this clone: The antigen remains unidentified.

Control samples were healthy donors' buffy coats. The V and J genes are TRBV5-1 and TRBJ1-3; no reliable D call. The receptor was derived from a human donor in good health. Sample: CD4+ T cells from blood buffy coats. CDR3 DNA: TGCGCCAGCAGCTTGGGTAAGAAGGAGTATTATGGAAACACCATATATTTT. Its protein is CASSLGKKEYYGNTIYF.